This T cell receptor beta chain was identified during a study of OX40 agonist ivuxolimab in advanced cancers. As regards this clone: Its antigen is as yet unknown.

Germline-derived CDR1 and CDR2 are SGHTA and FQGNSA. The CDR3 runs 16 residues. The V and J ends lost 1 base and 0 bases respectively, with 10 bases between them. The table came from immunoSEQ multiplex PCR; TCRdb's copy has only in-frame clones and leaves some out. This sample has more than 75,000 clones, with 80% to 90% found just once. Study-wide results and limits: Certain nonresponders additionally had low normalized T-cell clonal expansion. Compared with others, partial responders at 0.1-3.0 mg/kg displayed clonal expansion among the lowest.

The rearrangement links TRBV7-2 to TRBJ1-3, with no clear D. The input for sequencing was CD4+ or CD8+ T cells sorted from blood, taken in a trial of the OX40 agonist ivuxolimab. The sequence was collected from an adult with an advanced solid tumor such as melanoma, head and neck, liver or kidney cancer. CDR3 sequence (DNA): TGTGCCAGCAGCTTAGAGGCCGGATACTCTGGAAACACCATATATTTT. Protein product: CASSLEAGYSGNTIYF.